The T cell receptor beta chain under discussion was sequenced for a study of human T cells and chemical hapten exposure. About the research overall: Largely, small differences in pooled library volume made per-sample TCR yields vary.

Regarding the study as a whole: Once DPC sensitization occurred, TCRs above 1 in 1000 frequency showed no change.

CDR3 size: 13 residues. Trimming took 6 bases from V and 4 from J, leaving 10 bases between them. Time point here: healthy volunteer bleed at 2 weeks. RNA extraction used unfractionated whole blood as the source of total RNA. This clonotype was seen more than once but under ten times. Its antigen remains unidentified. Individual cDNA molecules (in the library) carried attached unique molecular identifiers. Study processing details: Samples ranged from about 23,224 to 690,600 TCRs, with a median of roughly 93,000. TCRdb re-analysed the RACE reads in MiXCR, keeping a single row per CDR3 protein. These V and J calls rely on TCRdb rather than the paper's analysis. The sample shows about 130,000 distinct CDR3 sequences, approximately 9.5% of them seen only once.

The chain is built from TRBV12-3 or TRBV12-4 and TRBJ1-5; D remains ambiguous. This receptor was obtained from a male donor in good health. Some clones in this sample may be carry-over from other donors' samples. The sequencing input was whole blood. CDR3 sequence: CASSPTPNQPQHF. CDR3 DNA sequence: TGTGCCAGCAGCCCGACTCCTAATCAGCCCCAGCATTTT.